This is a list of T cell receptor beta chains from one sample in a study of cytomegalovirus exposure and HLA in healthy donors. Profiling relied on immunoSEQ multiplex PCR, and the TCRdb table lists in-frame clones only, not all of them. The sample carries about 77,000 clones, 75% to 80% recorded once. Material: PBMCs. The receptors were sampled from a man aged 35 to 55 in good health and CMV-seronegative. Both conserved end residues are part of each CDR3.

j_gene: TRBJ1-2; len: 17; v_gene: TRBV15; CDR3aa: CATSRDLDRTSNYGYTF
j_gene: TRBJ2-4; len: 17; v_gene: TRBV2; CDR3aa: CASRDRGQSLAKNIQYF
j_gene: TRBJ1-5; len: 15; v_gene: TRBV6-1; CDR3aa: CASSEAGGGIQPQHF
j_gene: TRBJ1-3; len: 14; v_gene: TRBV28; CDR3aa: CAGRTGGDGNTIYF
j_gene: TRBJ1-6; len: 15; v_gene: TRBV5-1; CDR3aa: CASSLRQGLSSPLHF
j_gene: TRBJ2-3; len: 14; v_gene: TRBV10-3; CDR3aa: CALRVGQDIDTQYF
j_gene: TRBJ1-1; len: 14; v_gene: TRBV7-9; CDR3aa: CASSLPGGVTEAFF
j_gene: TRBJ1-2; len: 13; v_gene: TRBV10-2; CDR3aa: CASSPAPEYGYTF
j_gene: TRBJ2-5; len: 15; v_gene: TRBV6-5; CDR3aa: CASSRTSGGPETQYF
j_gene: TRBJ2-3; len: 11; v_gene: TRBV10-1; CDR3aa: CASSEFNTQYF
j_gene: TRBJ1-2; len: 13; v_gene: TRBV10-3; CDR3aa: CAISEGVNYGYTF